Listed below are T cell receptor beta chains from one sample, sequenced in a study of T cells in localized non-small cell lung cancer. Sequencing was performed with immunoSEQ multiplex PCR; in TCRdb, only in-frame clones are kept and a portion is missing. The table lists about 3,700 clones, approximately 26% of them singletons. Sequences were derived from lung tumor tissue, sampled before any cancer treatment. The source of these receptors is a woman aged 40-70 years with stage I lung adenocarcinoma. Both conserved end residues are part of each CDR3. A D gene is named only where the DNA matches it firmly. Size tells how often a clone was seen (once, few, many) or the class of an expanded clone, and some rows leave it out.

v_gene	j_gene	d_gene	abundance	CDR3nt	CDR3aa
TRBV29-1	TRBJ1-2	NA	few	TGCAGCGGCCAACAGGGTCTAGGCTATGGCTACACCTTC	CSGQQGLGYGYTF
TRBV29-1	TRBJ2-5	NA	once	TGCAGCGTTGCCCGGGCGGGAAAACAAGAGACCCAGTACTTC	CSVARAGKQETQYF
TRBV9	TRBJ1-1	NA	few	TGTGCCAGCAGCGTAGTCTCGGTTGGGGCGATGAACACTGAAGCTTTCTTT	CASSVVSVGAMNTEAFF
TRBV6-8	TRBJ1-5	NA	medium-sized	TGTGCCAGCAGATGGACAGTGGACTTATACAATCAGCCCCAGCATTTT	CASRWTVDLYNQPQHF
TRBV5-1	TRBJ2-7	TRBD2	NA	TGCGCCAGCAGCCGTGGGACTAGCGGCTACGAGCAGTACTTC	CASSRGTSGYEQYF
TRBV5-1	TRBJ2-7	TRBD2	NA	TGCGCCAGCAGCTTGTCGGTAGCGGGGGAAGGTGAGCAGTACTTC	CASSLSVAGEGEQYF
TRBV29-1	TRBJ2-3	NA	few	TGCAGCGTCCAGGCCGGGAGCACAGATACGCAGTATTTT	CSVQAGSTDTQYF
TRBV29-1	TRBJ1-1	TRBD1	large	TGCAGCGCTTCGACAGGGGAGGACACTGAAGCTTTCTTT	CSASTGEDTEAFF
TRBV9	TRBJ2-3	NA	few	TGTGCCAGCAGCTCGAGGGTCTCAGATACGCAGTATTTT	CASSSRVSDTQYF
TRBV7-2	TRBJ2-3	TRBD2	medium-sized	TGTGCTAGCAGCCAGCAACCTAGCGGGGGGCAGTATTTT	CASSQQPSGGQYF
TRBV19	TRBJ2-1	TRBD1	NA	TGTGCCAGTAGTCCCAGGGGGCTAGGAAATGAGCAGTTCTTC	CASSPRGLGNEQFF
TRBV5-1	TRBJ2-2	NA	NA	TGCGCCAGCAACTCCGGGGTATCGACCGGGGAGCTGTTTTTT	CASNSGVSTGELFF
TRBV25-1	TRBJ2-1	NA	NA	TGTGCCACCGGGGTTCGTGGCAATGAGCAGTTCTTC	CATGVRGNEQFF
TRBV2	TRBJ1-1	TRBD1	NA	TGTGCCAGCAGGGGGACAGTTGAACACCCTGAAGCTTTCTTT	CASRGTVEHPEAFF
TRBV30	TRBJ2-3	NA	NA	TGTGCCTGGAGGCTAGCCGGCCGCACAGATACGCAGTATTTT	CAWRLAGRTDTQYF
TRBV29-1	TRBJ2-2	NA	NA	TGCAGCGTTGAAGAGAATGTGGGCACCGGGGAGCTGTTTTTT	CSVEENVGTGELFF
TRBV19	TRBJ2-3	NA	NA	TGTGCCAGTAGTCCACCACTGGCCTGGAATACGCAGTATTTT	CASSPPLAWNTQYF
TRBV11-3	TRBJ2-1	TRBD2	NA	TGTGCCAGCCGAGCAGCGGGAGGGCTTAACAATGAGCAGTTCTTC	CASRAAGGLNNEQFF
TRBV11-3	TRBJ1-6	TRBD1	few	TGTGCCAGCAGCTTAGAAGGGGGCAGTTCACCCCTCCACTTT	CASSLEGGSSPLHF
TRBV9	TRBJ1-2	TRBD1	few	TGTGCCAGCAGCGCATTCCCCGGGACAGCCTTTAACTATGGCTACACCTTC	CASSAFPGTAFNYGYTF
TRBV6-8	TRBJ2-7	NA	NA	TGTGCCAGCAGTTCCCACTGGGCGAGCTCCTACGAGCAGTACTTC	CASSSHWASSYEQYF
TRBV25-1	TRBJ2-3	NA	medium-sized	TGTGCCAGCAGTCGGGCAGGGCTTTGGGATACGCAGTATTTT	CASSRAGLWDTQYF
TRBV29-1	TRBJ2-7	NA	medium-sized	TGCAGCGTCCGGACAGTTGCCTACGAGCAGTACTTC	CSVRTVAYEQYF
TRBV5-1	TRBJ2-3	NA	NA	TGCGCCAGCAGCCCGGGGACGACCGGAGGCACAGATACGCAGTATTTT	CASSPGTTGGTDTQYF
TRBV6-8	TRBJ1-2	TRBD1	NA	TGTGCCACCCGTCCGGACAGGGGGGTTGGCTATGGCTACACCTTC	CATRPDRGVGYGYTF
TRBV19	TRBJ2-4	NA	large	TGTGCCAGTAGTATAGATCGCCAAGGCAAAAACATTCAGTACTTC	CASSIDRQGKNIQYF
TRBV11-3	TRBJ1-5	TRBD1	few	TGTGCCAGCAGCTTCCGACAGGGGGCGCATCAGCCCCAGCATTTT	CASSFRQGAHQPQHF
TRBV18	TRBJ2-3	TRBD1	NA	TGTGCCAGCTCACCTCGACCGACAGGGGCATCAGATACGCAGTATTTT	CASSPRPTGASDTQYF
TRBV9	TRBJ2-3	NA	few	TGTGCCAGCAGCGTTACACAGGGATACAATACGCAGTATTTT	CASSVTQGYNTQYF
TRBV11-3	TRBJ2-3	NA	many	TGTGCCAGCAGCCGGATCGGGGGCCGGACAGATACGCAGTATTTT	CASSRIGGRTDTQYF
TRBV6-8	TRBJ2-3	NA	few	TGTGCCAGCAGGAGGGCCTTCACAGATACGCAGTATTTT	CASRRAFTDTQYF
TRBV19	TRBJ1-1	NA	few	TGTGCCAGTAGTTTCTACGGGAACACTGAAGCTTTCTTT	CASSFYGNTEAFF
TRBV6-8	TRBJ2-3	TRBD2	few	TGTGCCATCAGTGGGACTAGCGGGCTTAGCACAGATACGCAGTATTTT	CAISGTSGLSTDTQYF
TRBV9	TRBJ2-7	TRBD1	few	TGTGCCAGATCACTGACAGGGGGCAACGAGCAGTACTTC	CARSLTGGNEQYF
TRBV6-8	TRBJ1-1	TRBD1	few	TGTGCCAGCCGCCCAGGACAGGGGGCCGCTGAAGCTTTCTTT	CASRPGQGAAEAFF
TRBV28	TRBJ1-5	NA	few	TGTGCCAGCAAGGGGGGTAGCAATCAGCCCCAGCATTTT	CASKGGSNQPQHF
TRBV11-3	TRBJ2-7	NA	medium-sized	TGTGCCAGCAGCTTAAGCAGCGGATGGACCTACGAGCAGTACTTC	CASSLSSGWTYEQYF
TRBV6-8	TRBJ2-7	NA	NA	TGTGCCAGCAGTTATACAGCGCCCAGTGGCGAGCAGTACTTC	CASSYTAPSGEQYF
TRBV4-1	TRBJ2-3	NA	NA	TGCGCCAGCAGCCAAGGGGCTAGCGTGGATACGCAGTATTTT	CASSQGASVDTQYF
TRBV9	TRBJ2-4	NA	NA	TGTGCCAGCAGTAGGGACTCAAACATTCAGTACTTC	CASSRDSNIQYF
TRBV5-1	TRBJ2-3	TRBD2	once	TGCGCCAGCAGCTTGGTGGCTAGCGGTTTCCCAGATACGCAGTATTTT	CASSLVASGFPDTQYF
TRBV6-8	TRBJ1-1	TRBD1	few	TGTGCCAGCAGTTTTGGGACAGTCGCTGAAGCTTTCTTT	CASSFGTVAEAFF
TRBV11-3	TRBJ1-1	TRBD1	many	TGTGCCAGCAGCTTAGTGGGGACAGGGTTCTCGAACACTGAAGCTTTCTTT	CASSLVGTGFSNTEAFF
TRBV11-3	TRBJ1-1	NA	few	TGTGCCAGCAGCTTAGATCTGGCTAGCGGGGTTTGGGACACTGAAGCTTTCTTT	CASSLDLASGVWDTEAFF
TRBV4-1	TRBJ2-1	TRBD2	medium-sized	TGCGCCAGCAGCCAAACTCTAGCGGGACTGGACAATGAGCAGTTCTTC	CASSQTLAGLDNEQFF
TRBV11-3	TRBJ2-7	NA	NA	TGTGCCAGCAGCCCCTGGGACGACAAGTCCTACGAGCAGTACTTC	CASSPWDDKSYEQYF
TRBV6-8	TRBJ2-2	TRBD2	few	TGTGCCAGCAGTAGCCGATCGGGACTAGCGGGGGCCAGGGCCGGGGAGCTGTTTTTT	CASSSRSGLAGARAGELFF
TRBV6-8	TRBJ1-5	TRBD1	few	TGTGCCACCGCCGGAGGGGGCTCGAGCAATCAGCCCCAGCATTTT	CATAGGGSSNQPQHF
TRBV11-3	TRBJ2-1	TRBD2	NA	TGTGCCAGCAGCTTAGTACTAGCGGGAGGTTGGGATGAGCAGTTCTTC	CASSLVLAGGWDEQFF
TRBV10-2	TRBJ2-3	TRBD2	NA	TGCGCCAGCAGTGAGTCGCGGGGGTGGGGCACAGATACGCAGTATTTT	CASSESRGWGTDTQYF
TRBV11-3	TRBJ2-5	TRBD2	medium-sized	TGTGCTAGCAGCTTAGGACTAGCGGGGGGGCTACAAGAGACCCAGTACTTC	CASSLGLAGGLQETQYF
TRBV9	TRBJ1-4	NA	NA	TGTGCCAGCAGCACAGAGACAACTAATGAAAAACTGTTTTTT	CASSTETTNEKLFF
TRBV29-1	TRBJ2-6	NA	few	TGCAGCGCCTACACCGGGGCCAACGTCCTGACTTTC	CSAYTGANVLTF
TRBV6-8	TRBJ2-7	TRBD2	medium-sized	TGTGCCATCGGGGGACTAGCGGGAGCTGGGAGCGGGGAGCAGTACTTC	CAIGGLAGAGSGEQYF